This TCR beta chain was recorded in a study of spatial heterogeneity in lung cancer. As for the study in general: Sequences of the beta chain were consistently detected in greater numbers than alpha-chain sequences.

TCRdb reprocessed the 5' RACE reads via MiXCR and lists one record per CDR3 protein. Among about 82,000 distinct CDR3 sequences listed, 10% to 15% were seen once. V lost 2 bases to trimming and J lost 2 bases; unmatched junction nucleotides: 1. Germline CDR1 is KGHSH and CDR2 is LQKENI. The CDR3 extends over 15 amino acids. This sample's time point: sample taken at primary tumor resection. The authors sequenced whole RNA from tumor, nontumor lung or frozen PBMC without sorting. The sequencing here drew on PBMCs, taken at surgery. V is TRBV18 and J is TRBJ2-5, with 11 bases that match TRBD1. This TCR was recovered from a male donor with early-stage non-small cell lung cancer. The chain's CDR3 is CASSPGDRGQETQYF. CDR3 DNA: TGTGCCAGCTCACCAGGGGACAGGGGGCAAGAGACCCAGTACTTC.